The entry that follows covers one TCR beta chain sequence. Its cognate antigen is unknown. This sample is drawn from a study of lymphopenia after photon versus proton radiotherapy. V was pared by 5 bases and J by 3 bases, with 13 bases between. The V gene's germline CDR1 is SQVTM and CDR2 ANQGSEA. The CDR3 runs to 13 residues. Study-level results: Relative stability marked proton patients; photon patients lost diversity and naive cells. After lymphocyte nadir, photon-treated repertoires showed oligoclonal expansion, especially CD8+ Temra. A bigger post-nadir fall in TCR diversity correlated inversely with survival time in deceased patients. Better survival with proton therapy was suggested as possible, not demonstrated.

The repertoire was sequenced with immunoSEQ multiplex PCR; TCRdb's copy has only in-frame clones and lacks some. The sample lists more than 70,000 clones, more than 70% occurring once. Specimen: peripheral blood, collected from a patient treated with proton-based radiotherapy. The chain couples TRBV29-1 to TRBJ1-1; D gene ambiguous. The clonotype comes from a man aged 55 to 70 with pancreatic cancer. The CDR3 DNA reads as TGCAGCGTTAAGCGGGGATCGGACACTGAAGCTTTCTTT. It encodes CSVKRGSDTEAFF.